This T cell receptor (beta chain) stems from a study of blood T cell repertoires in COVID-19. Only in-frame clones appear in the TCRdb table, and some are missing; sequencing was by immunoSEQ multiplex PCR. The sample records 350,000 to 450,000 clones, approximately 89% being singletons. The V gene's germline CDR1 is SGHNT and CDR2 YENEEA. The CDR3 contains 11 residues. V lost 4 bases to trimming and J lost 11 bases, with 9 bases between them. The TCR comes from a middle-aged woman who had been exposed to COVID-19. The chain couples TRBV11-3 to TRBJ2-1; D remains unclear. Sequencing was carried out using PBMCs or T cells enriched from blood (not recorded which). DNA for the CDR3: TGTGCCAGCAGCTCGTCTACCCAGCAGTTCTTC. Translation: CASSSSTQQFF.